A selection of T cell receptor beta chains follows, all from one sample in a study of blood T cell repertoires in COVID-19. The method was immunoSEQ multiplex PCR; TCRdb's version includes in-frame clones alone and lacks a portion of them. The sample lists around 64,000 clones; 91% were seen once. The material sequenced was peripheral blood. Every receptor here comes from a human donor in a cohort sampled during active COVID-19. Each CDR3 is given with its conserved first and last residue. The D gene is left open where the match is weak. Size tells how often a clone was seen (once, few, many) or the class of an expanded clone, and some rows leave it out.

d_call,j_call,clone_size,v_call,cdr3_aa,cdr3_nt
NA,TRBJ1-1,NA,TRBV9,CASSTYHSTNTEAFF,TGTGCCAGCAGCACCTACCACAGCACCAACACTGAAGCTTTCTTT
TRBD1,TRBJ1-5,NA,TRBV6-6,CASSYWGQRDQPQHF,TGTGCCAGCAGTTACTGGGGACAGCGGGATCAGCCCCAGCATTTT
TRBD1,TRBJ2-1,once,TRBV6-2/TRBV6-3,CASSHRDRAYNEQFF,TGTGCCAGCAGTCACCGGGACAGGGCCTACAATGAGCAGTTCTTC
TRBD2,TRBJ2-1,NA,TRBV27,CASSPLAAGERGLGNEQFF,TGTGCCAGCAGTCCGTTAGCAGCGGGAGAAAGGGGCCTGGGGAATGAGCAGTTCTTC
TRBD1,TRBJ1-1,NA,TRBV19,CASVWGTANTEAFF,TGTGCCTCAGTATGGGGGACAGCCAACACTGAAGCTTTCTTT
NA,TRBJ1-3,NA,TRBV19,CASSLRTTGNTIYF,TGTGCCAGTAGTCTACGGACAACTGGAAACACCATATATTTT
TRBD1,TRBJ1-1,NA,TRBV5-4,CASSRQGRITEAFF,TGTGCCAGCAGCCGACAGGGACGGATCACTGAAGCTTTCTTT
TRBD1,TRBJ2-5,NA,TRBV5-4,CASSLRTGVMETQYF,TGTGCCAGCAGCCTCCGGACAGGGGTGATGGAGACCCAGTACTTC
NA,TRBJ2-7,NA,TRBV7-2,CASSLAGGYEQYF,TGTGCCAGCAGCTTAGCGGGAGGTTACGAGCAGTACTTC
NA,TRBJ2-5,NA,TRBV18,CASSPRSGIETQYF,TGTGCCAGCTCACCACGATCGGGGATAGAGACCCAGTACTTC
NA,TRBJ1-3,NA,TRBV6-6,CASSPRPAGPLSGNTIYF,TGTGCCAGCAGTCCTCGGCCGGCGGGGCCGCTCTCTGGAAACACCATATATTTT
TRBD2,TRBJ2-7,NA,TRBV6-5,CASRRGLAEVYEQYF,TGTGCCAGCAGAAGGGGACTAGCGGAAGTCTACGAGCAGTACTTC
NA,TRBJ2-2,NA,TRBV5-5,CASSLSRRVDTGELFF,TGTGCCAGCAGCTTGTCACGCAGGGTCGACACCGGGGAGCTGTTTTTT
NA,TRBJ2-2,NA,TRBV14,CASRPGGRGELFF,TGTGCCAGCAGACCCGGCGGAAGGGGGGAGCTGTTTTTT
NA,TRBJ1-6,NA,TRBV11-2,CASNMGGGTEINSPLHF,TGTGCCAGCAACATGGGGGGAGGAACAGAGATTAATTCACCCCTCCACTTT
TRBD1,TRBJ1-2,once,TRBV18,CASSPQLDRGGYTF,TGTGCCAGCTCACCACAGTTGGACAGGGGTGGCTACACCTTC
TRBD1,TRBJ2-2,NA,TRBV5-1,CASSIKAGTANTGELFF,TGCGCCAGCAGCATAAAAGCCGGGACAGCCAACACCGGGGAGCTGTTTTTT
NA,TRBJ1-1,NA,TRBV5-4,CASSPSGQIEAFF,TGTGCCAGCAGTCCTTCTGGACAGATCGAAGCTTTCTTT
TRBD2,TRBJ2-1,NA,TRBV5-1,CASSFSQSGGPYNEQFF,TGCGCCAGCAGCTTCTCACAGAGCGGGGGACCCTACAATGAGCAGTTCTTC
TRBD1,TRBJ1-2,once,TRBV7-6,CASSSSGTDGHYGYTF,TGTGCCAGCAGCTCTAGCGGGACAGACGGGCACTATGGCTACACCTTC
TRBD2,TRBJ2-7,NA,TRBV28,CASSGTGTSGLKNAYEQYF,TGTGCCAGCAGCGGAACCGGGACTAGCGGGCTCAAGAACGCCTACGAGCAGTACTTC
NA,TRBJ1-2,NA,TRBV7-9,CASSLVSSNYGYTF,TGTGCCAGCAGCTTAGTATCCAGTAACTATGGCTACACCTTC